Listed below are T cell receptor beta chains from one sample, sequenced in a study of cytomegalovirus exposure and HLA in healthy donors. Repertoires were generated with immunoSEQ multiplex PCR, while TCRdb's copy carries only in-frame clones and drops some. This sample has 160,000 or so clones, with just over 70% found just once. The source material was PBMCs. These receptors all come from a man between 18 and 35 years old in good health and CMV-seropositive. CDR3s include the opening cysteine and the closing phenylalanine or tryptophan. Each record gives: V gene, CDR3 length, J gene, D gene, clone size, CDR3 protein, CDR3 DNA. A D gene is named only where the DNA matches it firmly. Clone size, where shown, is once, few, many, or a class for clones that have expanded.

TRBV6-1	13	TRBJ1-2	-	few	CASRVQGNYGYTF	TGTGCCAGCAGGGTCCAGGGGAACTATGGCTACACCTTC
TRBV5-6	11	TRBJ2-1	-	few	CASSLAYEQFF	TGTGCCAGCAGCTTGGCTTATGAGCAGTTCTTC
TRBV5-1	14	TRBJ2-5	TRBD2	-	CASSFGHGRETQYF	TGCGCCAGCAGCTTCGGGCACGGGAGGGAGACCCAGTACTTC
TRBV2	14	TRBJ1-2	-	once	CASGLSGEGYGYTF	TGTGCCAGCGGACTCTCGGGAGAAGGCTATGGCTACACCTTC
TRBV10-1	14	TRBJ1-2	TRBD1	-	CASRGQVGLNGYTF	TGCGCCAGCAGGGGACAGGTCGGTCTTAATGGCTACACCTTC
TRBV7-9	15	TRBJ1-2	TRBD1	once	CASSPRTGRGYGYTF	TGTGCCAGCAGCCCCCGGACAGGGAGAGGCTATGGCTACACCTTC
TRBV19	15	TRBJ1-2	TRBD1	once	CASSIRPQGVYGYTF	TGTGCCAGTAGTATTCGGCCACAGGGGGTCTATGGCTACACCTTC
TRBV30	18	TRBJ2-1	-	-	CAWRSVGQFRVARNEQFF	TGTGCCTGGAGGTCCGTCGGTCAGTTCCGGGTGGCGAGGAATGAGCAGTTCTTC
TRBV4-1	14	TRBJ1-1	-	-	CASSQGQVNTEAFF	TGCGCCAGCAGCCAAGGTCAGGTGAACACTGAAGCTTTCTTT
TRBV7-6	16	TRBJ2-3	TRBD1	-	CASSSRDRDLQGTQYF	TGTGCCAGCAGCTCCCGGGACAGGGATCTCCAGGGGACGCAGTATTTT
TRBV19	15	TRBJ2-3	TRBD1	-	CASSMRQGAADTQYF	TGTGCCAGTAGTATGAGGCAGGGGGCAGCGGATACGCAGTATTTT
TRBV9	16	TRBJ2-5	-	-	CASSVEAGYLQETQYF	TGTGCCAGCAGCGTAGAGGCAGGATATCTACAAGAGACCCAGTACTTC
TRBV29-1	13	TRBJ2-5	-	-	CSVYSLVGETQYF	TGCAGCGTCTACTCACTAGTTGGGGAGACCCAGTACTTC
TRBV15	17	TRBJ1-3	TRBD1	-	CATSRDRDRLSGNAIYF	TGTGCCACCAGCAGAGATCGGGACAGGCTCTCTGGAAACGCCATATATTTT
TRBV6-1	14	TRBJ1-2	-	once	CASSDPGKRYGYTF	TGTGCCAGCAGTGACCCAGGGAAAAGGTATGGCTACACCTTC
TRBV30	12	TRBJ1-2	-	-	CAWRDNNYGYTF	TGTGCCTGGAGGGACAATAACTATGGCTACACCTTC
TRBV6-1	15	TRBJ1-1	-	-	CASNGQTGRGSEAFF	TGTGCCAGCAACGGACAAACAGGGAGGGGGTCTGAAGCTTTCTTT
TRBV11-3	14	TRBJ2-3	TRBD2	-	CASSLLAGSDTQYF	TGTGCCAGCAGCTTACTAGCGGGATCAGATACGCAGTATTTT
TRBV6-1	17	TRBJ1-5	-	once	CASSEALTVNSNQPQHF	TGTGCCAGCAGTGAAGCGCTTACAGTTAATAGCAATCAGCCCCAGCATTTT
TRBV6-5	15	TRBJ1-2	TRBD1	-	CASSYGTGGGYGYTF	TGTGCCAGCAGTTACGGGACAGGGGGCGGATATGGCTACACCTTC
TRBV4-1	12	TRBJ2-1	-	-	CASSPGLNEQFF	TGCGCCAGCAGCCCCGGTTTGAATGAGCAGTTCTTC
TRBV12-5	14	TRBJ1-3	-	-	CASGGGDSGNTIYF	TGTGCTAGTGGTGGAGGTGACTCTGGAAACACCATATATTTT
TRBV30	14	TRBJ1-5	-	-	CAWTKDRLGQPQHF	TGTGCCTGGACAAAGGACAGATTAGGACAGCCCCAGCATTTT
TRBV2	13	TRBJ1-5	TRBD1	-	CASKGQGSQPQHF	TGTGCCAGCAAGGGACAGGGAAGCCAGCCCCAGCATTTT
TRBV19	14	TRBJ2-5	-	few	CASSIRGSQETQYF	TGTGCCAGTAGTATAAGGGGGAGCCAAGAGACCCAGTACTTC
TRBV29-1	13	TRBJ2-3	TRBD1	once	CSVGTGRTDTQYF	TGCAGCGTCGGGACAGGCCGCACAGATACGCAGTATTTT
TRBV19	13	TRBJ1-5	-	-	CASSQHSNQPQHF	TGTGCCAGTAGCCAACATAGCAATCAGCCCCAGCATTTT
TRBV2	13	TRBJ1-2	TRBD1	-	CASQQGTNYGYTF	TGTGCCAGCCAACAGGGGACTAACTATGGCTACACCTTC
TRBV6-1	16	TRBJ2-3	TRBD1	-	CASSGGTGVSTDTQYF	TGTGCCAGCAGTGGCGGTACAGGGGTCAGCACAGATACGCAGTATTTT
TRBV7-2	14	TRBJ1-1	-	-	CASSLGGQETEAFF	TGTGCCAGCAGCTTAGGAGGGCAGGAGACTGAAGCTTTCTTT
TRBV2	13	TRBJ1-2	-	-	CASRETGHGGYTF	TGTGCCAGCAGAGAGACAGGCCACGGGGGCTACACCTTC
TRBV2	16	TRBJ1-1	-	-	CASRGLGVAQHTEAFF	TGTGCCAGCAGGGGGTTGGGAGTCGCTCAGCACACTGAAGCTTTCTTT
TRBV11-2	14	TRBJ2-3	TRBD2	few	CASSKTSAPHTQYF	TGTGCCAGCAGCAAAACTAGCGCACCCCATACGCAGTATTTT
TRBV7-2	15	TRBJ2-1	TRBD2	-	CASTSGGSSYNEQFF	TGTGCCAGCACCTCGGGGGGAAGCTCCTACAATGAGCAGTTCTTC
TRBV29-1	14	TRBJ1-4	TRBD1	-	CSVGTGGVNEKLFF	TGCAGCGTGGGGACAGGGGGCGTTAATGAAAAACTGTTTTTT
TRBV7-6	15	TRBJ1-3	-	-	CASSLGYRAGNTIYF	TGTGCCAGCAGCTTAGGGTACAGGGCTGGAAACACCATATATTTT
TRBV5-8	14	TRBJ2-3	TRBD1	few	CASSFGQGTDTQYF	TGTGCCAGCAGCTTTGGACAGGGGACAGATACGCAGTATTTT
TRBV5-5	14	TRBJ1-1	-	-	CASSLGHDGTEAFF	TGTGCCAGCAGCCTAGGACATGATGGCACTGAAGCTTTCTTT
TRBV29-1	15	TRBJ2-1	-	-	CSVAVRQVNFGEQFF	TGCAGCGTTGCTGTTAGGCAGGTCAATTTCGGTGAGCAGTTCTTC
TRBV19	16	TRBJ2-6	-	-	CASSIARRSGANVLTF	TGTGCCAGTAGTATAGCCAGGCGCTCTGGGGCCAACGTCCTGACTTTC
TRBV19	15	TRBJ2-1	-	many	CASSIDGTYHDEQFF	TGTGCCAGTAGTATAGATGGGACTTACCACGATGAGCAGTTCTTC
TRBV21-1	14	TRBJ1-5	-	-	CASRTGRSDQPQHF	TGTGCCAGCAGGACAGGACGGTCAGATCAGCCCCAGCATTTT
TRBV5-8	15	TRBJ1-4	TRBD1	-	CASSAGDRRREKLFF	TGTGCCAGCAGCGCGGGGGACAGGAGACGGGAAAAACTGTTTTTT
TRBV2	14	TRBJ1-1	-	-	CASSMTAMNTEAFF	TGTGCCAGCAGTATGACAGCCATGAACACTGAAGCTTTCTTT
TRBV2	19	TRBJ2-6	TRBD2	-	CASSAAGTNRLSGANVLTF	TGTGCCAGCAGTGCCGCCGGGACTAACAGACTCTCTGGGGCCAACGTCCTGACTTTC
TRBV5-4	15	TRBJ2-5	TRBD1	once	CASSVTGGGDETQYF	TGTGCCAGCAGTGTTACAGGGGGTGGAGATGAGACCCAGTACTTC
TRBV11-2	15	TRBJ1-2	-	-	CASSLDRGGGYGYTF	TGTGCCAGCAGCTTAGATCGAGGTGGTGGCTATGGCTACACCTTC
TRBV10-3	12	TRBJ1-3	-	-	CAISRDGNTIYF	TGTGCCATCAGCAGGGATGGAAACACCATATATTTT
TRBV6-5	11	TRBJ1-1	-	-	CASSGRRGAFF	TGTGCCAGCAGTGGACGGAGAGGGGCTTTCTTT
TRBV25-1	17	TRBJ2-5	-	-	CASSERPQDSLQETQYF	TGTGCCAGCAGTGAGAGGCCCCAGGACAGCCTCCAAGAGACCCAGTACTTC
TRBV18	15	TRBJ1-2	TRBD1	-	CASSPEWTGGYGYTF	TGTGCCAGCTCACCCGAATGGACAGGGGGCTATGGCTACACCTTC
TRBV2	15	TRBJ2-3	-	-	CASSEAGMSTDTQYF	TGTGCCAGCAGTGAGGCCGGGATGAGCACAGATACGCAGTATTTT
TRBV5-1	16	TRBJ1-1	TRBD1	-	CASSLATGPRMAEAFF	TGCGCCAGCAGCTTAGCGACAGGGCCTCGTATGGCTGAAGCTTTCTTT
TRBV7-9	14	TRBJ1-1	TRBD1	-	CASSSTGKDTEAFF	TGTGCCAGCAGCTCGACAGGGAAGGACACTGAAGCTTTCTTT
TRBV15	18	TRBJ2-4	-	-	CATSSPMGEILAKNIQYF	TGTGCCACCAGCAGCCCCATGGGAGAGATTCTAGCCAAAAACATTCAGTACTTC